One sample yielded the 25 T cell receptor beta chains listed below, sequenced in a study of blood T cells in healthy people across ages. Sample-barcoded 5' priming and a J-beta primer mix drove a second PCR of roughly 6 to 12 cycles. TCRdb ran MiXCR on the 5' RACE reads and lists one entry per CDR3 protein. Here the sample spans about 1.4 million distinct CDR3 sequences, 45% to 70% being singletons. Input material: blood. These receptors all come from a man in his late teens or twenties in good health.

Concerning this clonotype: At one end the junction does not follow the germline gene, possibly because of a read error. The V and J genes are TRBV12-3 or TRBV12-4 and TRBJ2-5; possible D gene TRBD2, 5 bases. The CDR3 sequence is 14 residues long. The CDR3 DNA reads TGTGACAGCAGTTTAGTTCCGGGCGGGGAGACCCAGTACTTC. Residues: CDSSLVPGGETQYF.

The chain employs TRBV29-1 and TRBJ2-2; 8 positions match TRBD1. Germline CDR1 reads SQVTM; CDR2 reads ANQGSEA. With V trimmed by 4 bases and J by 5 bases, 6 bases remained unmatched. The CDR3 contains 14 residues. This CDR3 is CSVVATGVTGELFF. The CDR3 coding sequence is TGCAGCGTTGTTGCGACAGGGGTTACCGGGGAGCTGTTTTTT.

This clonotype came up a few times. Here the CDR3 reads CSAREGSDTEAFF. CDR3 sequence (DNA): TGCAGTGCTAGAGAAGGTTCGGACACTGAAGCTTTCTTT. This chain uses TRBV20-1 with TRBJ1-1; D is undetermined. Germline CDR1 and CDR2: DFQATT and SNEGSKA (reference sequence). The CDR3 length is 13 residues. The V end lost 0 bases, the J end lost 3 bases, and 8 bases lay between the germline ends.

The rearrangement uses TRBV10-2 and TRBJ2-4; D not certain. The V gene's germline CDR1 is WSHSY and CDR2 SAAADI. The ends were cut back, 4 bases at V and 9 bases at J, with 13 bases in the middle. CDR3 length: 13 residues. In DNA form, the CDR3 reads TGCGCCAGCAGTGTTGACGGGTTGAGCATTCAGTACTTC. Residues: CASSVDGLSIQYF.

The chain links TRBV12-5 to TRBJ2-7; perhaps TRBD2 as D (6 bases). Deletions cut 6 bases from V and 1 base from J, with 13 bases between. The CDR3 length is 14 residues. Germline CDR1 is LGHNT and CDR2 is FRNRAP. The CDR3 spells CASGTGTESYEQYF. Here the CDR3 DNA reads TGTGCTAGTGGGACCGGGACTGAGTCCTACGAGCAGTACTTC.

This chain uses TRBV6-1 with TRBJ1-1; perhaps TRBD1 as D (5 bases). Germline CDR1 and CDR2: MNHNS and SASEGT. The CDR3 is 14 residues long. V lost 0 bases to trimming and J lost 10 bases, with 15 bases between them. CDR3 residues: CASSEAKGQGRAFF. CDR3 bases: TGTGCCAGCAGTGAAGCGAAGGGGCAGGGTCGAGCTTTCTTT.

CDR3 nucleotide sequence: TGCAGCGTTGAAGGGGTTCGGGAGACCCAGTACTTC. It codes for CSVEGVRETQYF. V gene TRBV29-1 combines with J gene TRBJ2-5; no reliable D call. The V gene's germline CDR1 is SQVTM and CDR2 ANQGSEA. The ends were cut back, 1 base at V and 5 bases at J, with 8 bases in the middle. The CDR3 runs 12 residues.

This clonotype was detected only once. The genes are TRBV20-1 and TRBJ2-7; no definite D call. From germline, CDR1 is DFQATT and CDR2 SNEGSKA (reference sequence). The CDR3 spans 14 residues. V was trimmed by 4 bases and J by 0 bases, leaving 13 bases between them. Here the CDR3 reads CSATFITPSYEQYF. Here the CDR3 DNA reads TGCAGTGCTACTTTTATAACCCCCTCCTACGAGCAGTACTTC.

The chain carries TRBV5-1 and TRBJ1-2; no clear D. Per the germline V gene, CDR1 is SGHRS and CDR2 is YFSETQ. V was shortened by 4 bases and J by 3 bases, with 19 bases between the two germline ends. This CDR3 is built from 16 residues. The CDR3 loop is CASSPRLLWSDYGYTF. CDR3 in DNA: TGCGCCAGCAGCCCGAGACTTCTCTGGTCGGACTATGGCTACACCTTC.

The table lists this clonotype with a few counts. The J gene is TRBJ2-6, the V gene TRBV27, with D uncertain. V was shortened by 4 bases and J by 2 bases, with 9 bases between the two germline ends. This CDR3 is built from 15 residues. CDR1 is MNHEY, CDR2 SMNVEV, per germline (reference sequence). This CDR3 reads CASSYGAPGANVLTF. The DNA of the CDR3 is TGTGCCAGCAGTTATGGTGCTCCTGGGGCCAACGTCCTGACTTTC.

The chain couples TRBV18 to TRBJ1-5, with 9 bases matching TRBD1. Germline V CDR1 and CDR2: KGHSH, LQKENI. The CDR3 contains 15 residues. V gave up 5 bases and J gave up 6 bases; unmatched junction bases: 8. This chain's CDR3 is CASSTGTGLGQPQHF. CDR3 nucleotides: TGTGCCAGCTCAACCGGGACAGGGCTCGGTCAGCCCCAGCATTTT. Supplemented by reference TRBV18 and TRBJ1-5, the full variable domain reads NAGVMQNPRHLVRRRGQEARLRCSPMKGHSHVYWYRQLPEEGLKFMVYLQKENIIDESGMPKERFSAEFPKEGPSILRIQQVVRGDSAAYFCASSTGTGLGQPQHFGDGTRLSIL.

The genes are TRBV6-5 and TRBJ2-7, with D perhaps given as TRBD1 or TRBD2 (5 bases each). V was trimmed by 8 bases and J by 2 bases, leaving 16 bases between them. The CDR3 consists of 14 residues. Germline V gives CDR1 MNHEY, CDR2 SVGAGI. CDR3 amino acids: CASRVNLGAYEQYF. CDR3 bases: TGTGCCAGCCGGGTGAACCTGGGGGCCTACGAGCAGTACTTC.

As DNA, the CDR3 is TGCAGCGCAGAGGGACGGGGAAAAAACATTCAGTACTTC. It translates to CSAEGRGKNIQYF. The J gene is TRBJ2-4, the V gene TRBV29-1; tentatively, D is TRBD1 or TRBD2 (5 bases each). The length of the CDR3 is 13 residues. CDR1 SQVTM and CDR2 ANQGSEA come from the germline V gene. Trimming took off 7 bases at V and 4 bases at J, with 14 bases between the two ends.

The chain carries TRBV6-1 and TRBJ2-5, with 13 bases matching TRBD2. The germline V gene encodes CDR1 MNHNS and CDR2 SASEGT. The CDR3 consists of 16 residues. The V gene end was trimmed by 7 bases and the J gene end by 2 bases; junction bases not matched to a gene: 7. The CDR3 reads CASKTSGGVGQETQYF. The CDR3 nucleotides read TGTGCCAGCAAAACTAGCGGGGGGGTAGGACAAGAGACCCAGTACTTC.

Worth noting for this clonotype: Compared with germline, one end of the junction differs, possibly owing to a read error. V is TRBV7-2 and J is TRBJ1-3; 7 bases map to TRBD1. CDR1 and CDR2 (germline): SGHTA, FQGNSA. This CDR3 has 15 residues. CDR3 in amino acids: CASTLQGISGNTIYF. The CDR3 coding sequence is TGTGCCAGCACCTTACAGGGGATCTCTGGAAACACCATATATTTT.

The chain carries TRBV25-1 and TRBJ2-5; D remains ambiguous. Gene TRBJ2-7 matches the end of the DNA better, so the J call may be wrong. This CDR3 has 14 amino acids. CDR1 and CDR2 from the germline V gene are MGHDK and SYGVNS. CDR3 nucleotides: TGTGCCAGCCAGGCTTGGTCCCGGACGGACGAGCAGTACTTC. It is translated as CASQAWSRTDEQYF.

This clonotype was detected a few times. The chain's CDR3 is CAWSVRWDEKLFF. In nucleotides, the CDR3 is TGTGCCTGGAGTGTTCGATGGGATGAAAAACTGTTTTTT. The chain couples TRBV30 to TRBJ1-4; the D is unclear. Germline assignment: CDR1 GTSNPN and CDR2 SVGIG (reference sequence). Trimming took 0 bases from V and 6 from J, leaving 8 bases between them. The CDR3 is 13 residues long.

V and J are TRBV3-1 and TRBJ2-7; 7 bases are shared with TRBD1. The germline V gene has CDR1 LGHDT and CDR2 YNNKEL (reference sequence). CDR3 size: 16 residues. The trim removed 0 bases at V and 1 base at J, leaving 6 bases unmatched. The CDR3 reads CASSQEPGGYSYEQYF. In DNA, the CDR3 is TGTGCCAGCAGCCAAGAACCAGGGGGTTATTCCTACGAGCAGTACTTC.

The gene calls are TRBV3-1 and TRBJ2-3; 9 bases fit TRBD2. V gave up 4 bases and J gave up 2 bases; unmatched junction bases: 13. The germline V gene encodes CDR1 LGHDT and CDR2 YNNKEL (reference sequence). The CDR3 runs to 18 residues. CDR3 amino acids: CASSPPTGTSSSTDTQYF. The CDR3 bases are TGTGCCAGCAGCCCGCCGACCGGGACTAGCAGTTCCACAGATACGCAGTATTTT.

This chain uses TRBV20-1 with TRBJ2-7; D assignment may be TRBD1 or TRBD2 (5 bases each). The CDR3 length is 14 residues. V was clipped by 0 bases and J by 2 bases, with 11 bases between them. The germline gives CDR1 DFQATT, CDR2 SNEGSKA (reference sequence). CDR3 protein: CSAREGVVAYEQYF. DNA of the CDR3: TGCAGTGCTAGAGAGGGGGTTGTCGCCTACGAGCAGTACTTC.

The V and J genes are TRBV29-1 and TRBJ2-1, with a possible D match to TRBD1 (6 bases). The CDR3 is 11 amino acids. V lost 7 bases and J 2 bases, leaving 6 bases between the germline ends. Germline V CDR1 and CDR2: SQVTM, ANQGSEA. The CDR3 nucleotides are TGCAGCGGACAGGCCTACAATGAGCAGTTCTTC. It encodes CSGQAYNEQFF.

The sample holds one count of this clonotype. The chain employs TRBV29-1 and TRBJ1-1, with unresolved D. The V end was cut by 3 bases, the J end by 4 bases, with 9 bases between. The CDR3 loop spans 12 amino acids. Germline V gene sequence: CDR1 SQVTM, CDR2 ANQGSEA. CDR3 nucleotide sequence: TGCAGCGTTGAGGTCCGGGGCACTGAAGCTTTCTTT. Its protein product is CSVEVRGTEAFF.

V usage is TRBV18 and J usage is TRBJ2-4; 10 nucleotides match TRBD2. The DNA end lines up better with TRBJ2-7; the J call may be wrong. CDR1 and CDR2 (germline): KGHSH, LQKENI. CDR3 length equals 16 residues. The CDR3 DNA follows: TGTGCCAGCTCACCATCCCCCGGACTAGCGGTCTACGAGCAGTACTTC. It is translated as CASSPSPGLAVYEQYF.

The CDR3 coding sequence is TGCGCCAGCAGCGTACAGGGTTCGGGGGAGCAGTTCTTC. Translation: CASSVQGSGEQFF. The chain is built from TRBV4-1 and TRBJ2-1; tentative D call: TRBD1 (6 bases). The CDR3 has 13 residues. Germline V lookup: CDR1 MGHRA, CDR2 YSYEKL. Trimming removed 5 bases at V and 10 bases at J, with 15 bases between.

The J gene is TRBJ1-5, the V gene TRBV11-2; D is possibly TRBD1 (5 bases). The CDR3 covers 15 residues. V lost 0 bases and J 4 bases, leaving 10 bases between the germline ends. Germline V CDR1 and CDR2: SGHAT, FQNNGV. CDR3: CASSLDGALNQPQHF. CDR3 bases: TGTGCCAGCAGCTTAGATGGGGCCCTAAATCAGCCCCAGCATTTT.